Listed below are T cell receptor beta chains from one sample, sequenced in a study of PD-L1 blockade in urothelial cancer. TCRdb keeps only in-frame clones here, not all; method: immunoSEQ multiplex PCR. The sample lists 50,000 to 70,000 clones, about 81% seen once, with over 1.5% in the top ten. This sample comprised PBMCs, obtained around atezolizumab (anti-PD-L1) treatment. All receptors come from a man aged 65-85 years with urothelial cancer. Each CDR3 is given with its conserved first and last residue. The D gene is left open where the match is weak. A clone size is listed for some rows: how often the clone was seen (once, few, many), or a class if it is expanded.

TRBV19	TRBD1	medium-sized	TRBJ2-7	TGTGCCAGTAGTATAGATTTCGGACAGGCCTACGAGCAGTACTTC	CASSIDFGQAYEQYF
TRBV7-6	.	.	TRBJ2-3	TGTGCCAGCAGCGACGACAGAGATACGCAGTATTTT	CASSDDRDTQYF
TRBV30	.	.	TRBJ1-2	TGTGCCTGGATGGTGGCAGGGGCTTCCTATGGCTACACCTTC	CAWMVAGASYGYTF
TRBV4-3	.	.	TRBJ1-4	TGCGCCAGCAGCCAAGGGACTCGGAATGAAAAACTGTTTTTT	CASSQGTRNEKLFF
TRBV5-8	.	.	TRBJ1-1	TGTGCCAGCAGCTTGGCTGAGATTGCGACTGAAGCTTTCTTT	CASSLAEIATEAFF
TRBV29-1	TRBD1	.	TRBJ2-7	TGCAGCGTCCGGGGGCAGGGGGCTTCCTACGAGCAGTACTTC	CSVRGQGASYEQYF
TRBV2	.	.	TRBJ1-5	TGTGCCAGCAGAACAGGTTCGGGGGGGAATCAGCCCCAGCATTTT	CASRTGSGGNQPQHF
TRBV9	.	.	TRBJ2-3	TGTGCCAGCAGCGTCCCTCCTTTAGGGGCCGCCGACGGTAGAGATACGCAGTATTTT	CASSVPPLGAADGRDTQYF
TRBV4-2	.	once	TRBJ2-2	TGTGCCAGCAGCCAAGGGGCTGGCGGGACGAACACCGGGGAGCTGTTTTTT	CASSQGAGGTNTGELFF
TRBV6-1	TRBD2	.	TRBJ2-7	TGTGCCAGCAGCGGACTAGCGCGTACCTACGAGCAGTACTTC	CASSGLARTYEQYF
TRBV15	TRBD1	.	TRBJ1-2	TGTGCCACCAGCAGGGGGGACAGCCAGATCTATGGCTACACCTTC	CATSRGDSQIYGYTF
TRBV29-1	.	.	TRBJ2-3	TGCAGCGTTCGACCGGGGGTTACAGATACGCAGTATTTT	CSVRPGVTDTQYF
TRBV28	TRBD1	.	TRBJ1-5	TGTGCCAGCACTTTGGGACAGTCCAGACAGCCCCAGCATTTT	CASTLGQSRQPQHF
TRBV7-9	.	.	TRBJ2-3	TGTGCCAGCAGCTTATCGTCGGGGTCAGTCTACACAGATACGCAGTATTTT	CASSLSSGSVYTDTQYF
TRBV5-8	TRBD2	.	TRBJ2-5	TGTGCCAGCAGCTTGAGGGCTGGGCTAGCGGGAGGATCGACCCAGTACTTC	CASSLRAGLAGGSTQYF
TRBV4-2	.	.	TRBJ2-1	TGTGCCAGCAGCCAAGACCTGATGCGGGCAATCTCCCCCTACAATGAGCAGTTCTTC	CASSQDLMRAISPYNEQFF
TRBV28	.	.	TRBJ2-4	TGTGCCAGCAGTTTTTACTCCCAAGTTAGGGGGGCCAAAAACATTCAGTACTTC	CASSFYSQVRGAKNIQYF
TRBV18	TRBD1	once	TRBJ2-4	TGTGCCAGCTCACCGGGACAGGGGTTAAACATTCAGTACTTC	CASSPGQGLNIQYF
TRBV4-3	TRBD1	.	TRBJ2-5	TGCGCCAGCAGCCAAAGGGGACAGGGGCGAGAGACCCAGTACTTC	CASSQRGQGRETQYF
TRBV7-8	.	.	TRBJ2-5	TGTGCCAGCAGCTTAGGTAGAGAGACCCAGTACTTC	CASSLGRETQYF
TRBV6-5	.	.	TRBJ1-2	TGTGCCAGCAGTCTAGGAGATGGCTACACCTTC	CASSLGDGYTF
TRBV28	.	once	TRBJ1-5	TGTGCCAGCAGTTTAGCCCTAGGGGTCCTCAATCAGCCCCAGCATTTT	CASSLALGVLNQPQHF
TRBV19	TRBD2	.	TRBJ2-1	TGTGCCAGTAGTATAGAATCGGCGGGGGCCTACAATGAGCAGTTCTTC	CASSIESAGAYNEQFF
TRBV6-5	TRBD2	few	TRBJ2-7	TGTGCCAGCAGTTACCCGGGACTAGGGGCCTACGAGCAGTACTTC	CASSYPGLGAYEQYF
TRBV25-1	TRBD2	.	TRBJ2-1	TGTGCCAGCAGTGATAGCGGGAGGGCCGCGGGTGAGCAGTTCTTC	CASSDSGRAAGEQFF
TRBV11-2	.	.	TRBJ2-1	TGTGCCAGCAGCTATCGACGGGGTGTAGGTGAGCAGTTCTTC	CASSYRRGVGEQFF
TRBV29-1	TRBD2	.	TRBJ2-1	TGCAGCGTTGCTACTAGCGGGAGCAATGAGCAGTTCTTC	CSVATSGSNEQFF
TRBV7-3	.	.	TRBJ2-1	TGTGCCAGCAGCTCTTTTCGGGGGGCTGATGAGCAGTTCTTC	CASSSFRGADEQFF
TRBV7-9	.	.	TRBJ1-5	TGTGCCAGCAGCTTACCGGGGGATGGTCCAAATCAGCCCCAGCATTTT	CASSLPGDGPNQPQHF
TRBV18	TRBD1	.	TRBJ2-7	TGTGCCAGCTCACCGACCCCCGGGACAGGTTCCTACGAGCAGTACTTC	CASSPTPGTGSYEQYF
TRBV10-2	TRBD2	.	TRBJ2-1	TGCGCCAGCAGTGAGTGGCTAGCGGGAGGGTATGAGCAGTTCTTC	CASSEWLAGGYEQFF
TRBV11-2	.	.	TRBJ2-3	TGTGCCAGCAGCTTAGGCTCTACCGCGGATACGCAGTATTTT	CASSLGSTADTQYF
TRBV18	.	.	TRBJ1-1	TGTGCCAGCTCATCGAAACAGAACACTGAAGCTTTCTTT	CASSSKQNTEAFF
TRBV7-6	.	.	TRBJ1-1	TGTGCCAGCAGCTTAGTTCCGGGGAACACTGAAGCTTTCTTT	CASSLVPGNTEAFF
TRBV4-1	.	.	TRBJ2-2	TGCGCCAGCAGCGAAAGGCGGGCCGGGGAGCTGTTTTTT	CASSERRAGELFF
TRBV10-2	TRBD1	once	TRBJ2-6	TGCGCCAGCAGTGTACCGGGACAGGAGGCCAACGTCCTGACTTTC	CASSVPGQEANVLTF
TRBV4-2	TRBD2	few	TRBJ2-7	TGTGCCAGCAGCCAGGGGACTAGCCCCCCCTACGAGCAGTACTTC	CASSQGTSPPYEQYF
TRBV5-4	.	once	TRBJ2-7	TGTGCCAGCAGCCAAGAGGACGGGAGTTACGAGCAGTACTTC	CASSQEDGSYEQYF
TRBV11-3	.	.	TRBJ1-4	TGTGCCAGCAGCCTAGTAGTGGGGAGATTGGGTGAAAAACTGTTTTTT	CASSLVVGRLGEKLFF
TRBV11-2	TRBD2	.	TRBJ2-5	TGTGCCAGCAGCTTGGGGGGAGGGGAGACCCAGTACTTC	CASSLGGGETQYF
TRBV19	TRBD1	.	TRBJ2-1	TGTGCCAGTACCGACAGGGGGGCTAGCGGAGGGGATTACAATGAGCAGTTCTTC	CASTDRGASGGDYNEQFF
TRBV5-1	TRBD2	.	TRBJ2-1	TGCGCCAGCAGCTTGGGTACTAGCGGGAGTGGTGAGCAGTTCTTC	CASSLGTSGSGEQFF
TRBV7-9	.	.	TRBJ1-1	TGTGCCAGCAGCTTTATGGCGGTGAACACTGAAGCTTTCTTT	CASSFMAVNTEAFF
TRBV19	TRBD2	.	TRBJ2-1	TGTGCCAGTAGACGCGCGGGAGCGGGAGGTTACAATGAGCAGTTCTTC	CASRRAGAGGYNEQFF
TRBV9	TRBD2	.	TRBJ2-2	TGTGCCAGCAGCGTAGCCAGCGGGAGTGCCACCGGGGAGCTGTTTTTT	CASSVASGSATGELFF
TRBV11-2	.	.	TRBJ1-5	TGTGCCAGCAGCCAATCCCAGGGCAATCAGCCCCAGCATTTT	CASSQSQGNQPQHF
TRBV4-1	.	.	TRBJ2-1	TGCGCCAGCAGCCACCCCCTGGAGGGTGAGCAGTTCTTC	CASSHPLEGEQFF
TRBV15	TRBD1	.	TRBJ1-2	TGTGCCACCAGCAGCCCAGGACAGGGGGCGAACCTTTTCGGCTATGGCTACACCTTC	CATSSPGQGANLFGYGYTF
TRBV11-3	.	.	TRBJ2-7	TGTGCCAGCAGCTTAATGACTGGAAGCTCCTACGAGCAGTACTTC	CASSLMTGSSYEQYF
TRBV7-9	.	.	TRBJ2-7	TGTGCCAGCAGCTTAGTTGGAGGCAAGGCCCGCCGGGGCGAGCAGTACTTC	CASSLVGGKARRGEQYF
TRBV19	TRBD1	once	TRBJ1-3	TGTGCCAGTAGGGCTACCGCCGACAGGGCGAAATCTGGAAACACCATATATTTT	CASRATADRAKSGNTIYF
TRBV5-6	TRBD1	.	TRBJ2-1	TGTGCCAGCAGCGCGGGGACAGGGTTCAATGAGCAGTTCTTC	CASSAGTGFNEQFF
TRBV5-1	.	.	TRBJ1-1	TGCGCCAGCAGCCATGGACAAATAAACACTGAAGCTTTCTTT	CASSHGQINTEAFF
TRBV9	TRBD1	.	TRBJ1-5	TGTGCCAGCAGCGTGGGACAGGGAAATCAGCCCCAGCATTTT	CASSVGQGNQPQHF